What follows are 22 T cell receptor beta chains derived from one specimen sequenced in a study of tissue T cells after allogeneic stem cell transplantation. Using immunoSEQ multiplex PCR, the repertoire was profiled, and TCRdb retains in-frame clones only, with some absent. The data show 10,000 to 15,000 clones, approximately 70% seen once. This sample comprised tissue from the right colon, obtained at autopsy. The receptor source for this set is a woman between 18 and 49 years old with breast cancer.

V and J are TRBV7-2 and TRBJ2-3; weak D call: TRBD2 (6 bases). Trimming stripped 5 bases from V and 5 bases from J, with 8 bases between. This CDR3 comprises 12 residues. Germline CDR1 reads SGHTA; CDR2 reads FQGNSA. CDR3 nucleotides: TGTGCCAGCAGCCCGGGACTAGATACGCAGTATTTT. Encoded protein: CASSPGLDTQYF. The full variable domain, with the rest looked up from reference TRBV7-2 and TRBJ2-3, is GAGVSQSPSNKVTEKGKDVELRCDPISGHTALYWYRQSLGQGLEFLIYFQGNSAPDKSGLPSDRFSAERTGGSVSTLTIQRTQQEDSAVYLCASSPGLDTQYFGPGTRLTVL.

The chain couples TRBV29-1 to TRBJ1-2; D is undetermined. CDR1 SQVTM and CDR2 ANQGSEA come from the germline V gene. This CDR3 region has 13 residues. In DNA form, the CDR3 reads TGCACCATAACCCCCGGAAATAACTATGGCTACACCTTC. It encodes CTITPGNNYGYTF.

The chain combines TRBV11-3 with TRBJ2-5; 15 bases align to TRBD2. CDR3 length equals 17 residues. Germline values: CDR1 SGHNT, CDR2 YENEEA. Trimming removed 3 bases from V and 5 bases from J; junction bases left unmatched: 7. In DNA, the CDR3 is TGTGCCAGCAGCTTGGGGACTAGCGGGGGGACGAGCGAGACCCAGTACTTC. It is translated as CASSLGTSGGTSETQYF.

CDR3 coding DNA: TGTGCCAGCAGTGATCTCTCGGTCGGTCTAGCAGCTAGCACAGATACGCAGTATTTT. Amino acid sequence: CASSDLSVGLAASTDTQYF. This chain links TRBV6-1 with TRBJ2-3; tentative D call: TRBD2 (5 bases). This CDR3 is 19 amino acids long. CDR1 is MNHNS and CDR2 is SASEGT in the germline V gene. Trimming stripped 3 bases from V and 0 bases from J, with 22 bases between.

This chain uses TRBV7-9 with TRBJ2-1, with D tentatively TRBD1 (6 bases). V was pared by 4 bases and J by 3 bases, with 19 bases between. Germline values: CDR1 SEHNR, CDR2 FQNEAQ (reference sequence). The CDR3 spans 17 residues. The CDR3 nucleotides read TGTGCCAGCAGCTCTGGGACATCCTCTAGAGTCTACAATGAGCAGTTCTTC. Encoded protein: CASSSGTSSRVYNEQFF.

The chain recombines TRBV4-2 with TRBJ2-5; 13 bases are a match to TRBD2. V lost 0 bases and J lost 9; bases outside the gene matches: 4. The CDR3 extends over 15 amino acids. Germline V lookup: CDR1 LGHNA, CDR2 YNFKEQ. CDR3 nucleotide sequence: TGTGCCAGCAGCCAAGATGGGACTAGCGGGGAGGCCCAGTACTTC. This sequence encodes CASSQDGTSGEAQYF.

Here the CDR3 DNA reads TGTGCCAGCAGTCGGGAAGGGGAGAATGAAAAACTGTTTTTT. It translates to CASSREGENEKLFF. This chain links TRBV2 with TRBJ1-4; tentative D call: TRBD1 (5 bases). CDR3 length: 14 amino acids. Germline-derived CDR1 and CDR2 are SNHLY and FYNNEI. V lost 5 bases, J lost 5 bases, and 12 bases lay in between.

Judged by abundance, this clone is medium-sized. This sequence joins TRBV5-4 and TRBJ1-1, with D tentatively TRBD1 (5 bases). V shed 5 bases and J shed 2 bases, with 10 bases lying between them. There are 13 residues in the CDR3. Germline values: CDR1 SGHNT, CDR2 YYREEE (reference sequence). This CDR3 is CASRPTGNTEAFF. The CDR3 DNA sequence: TGTGCCAGCAGGCCCACAGGAAACACTGAAGCTTTCTTT.

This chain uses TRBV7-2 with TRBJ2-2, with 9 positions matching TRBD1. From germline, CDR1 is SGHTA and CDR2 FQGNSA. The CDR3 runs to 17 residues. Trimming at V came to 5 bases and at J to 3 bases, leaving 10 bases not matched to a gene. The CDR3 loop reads CASSGGTGSVDTGELFF. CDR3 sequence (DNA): TGTGCCAGCAGCGGAGGGACAGGGAGTGTGGACACCGGGGAGCTGTTTTTT. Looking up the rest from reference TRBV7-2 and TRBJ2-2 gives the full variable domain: GAGVSQSPSNKVTEKGKDVELRCDPISGHTALYWYRQSLGQGLEFLIYFQGNSAPDKSGLPSDRFSAERTGGSVSTLTIQRTQQEDSAVYLCASSGGTGSVDTGELFFGEGSRLTVL.

CDR3 residues: CSVGPSRGGNEKLFF. The CDR3 nucleotides are TGCAGCGTTGGGCCCAGTCGCGGGGGGAATGAAAAACTGTTTTTT. The chain has TRBV29-1 and TRBJ1-4; D possibly corresponds to TRBD1 (5 bases). Trimming cost V 4 bases and J 5 bases, with 17 bases left between them. Germline V CDR1 and CDR2: SQVTM, ANQGSEA. The CDR3 covers 15 residues.

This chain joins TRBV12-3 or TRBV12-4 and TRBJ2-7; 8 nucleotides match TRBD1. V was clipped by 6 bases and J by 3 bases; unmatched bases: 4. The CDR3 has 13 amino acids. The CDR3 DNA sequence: TGTGCCAGCAGCAGGGACAGGCTCTACGAGCAGTACTTC. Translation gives CASSRDRLYEQYF.

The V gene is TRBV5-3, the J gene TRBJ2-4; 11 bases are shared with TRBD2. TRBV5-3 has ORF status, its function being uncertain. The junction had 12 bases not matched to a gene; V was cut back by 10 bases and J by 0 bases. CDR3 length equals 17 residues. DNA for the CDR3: TGTGCCGCAACCTTAGCGGGAGGGGGATTAGCCAAAAACATTCAGTACTTC. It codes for CAATLAGGGLAKNIQYF.

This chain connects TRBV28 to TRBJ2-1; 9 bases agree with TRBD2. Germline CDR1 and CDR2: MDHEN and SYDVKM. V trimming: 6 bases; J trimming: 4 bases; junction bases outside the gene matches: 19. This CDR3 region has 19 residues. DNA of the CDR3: TGTGCCAGCAGACACGGGTCGAGCGGGAGGAAATACCTTTACAATGAGCAGTTCTTC. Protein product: CASRHGSSGRKYLYNEQFF.

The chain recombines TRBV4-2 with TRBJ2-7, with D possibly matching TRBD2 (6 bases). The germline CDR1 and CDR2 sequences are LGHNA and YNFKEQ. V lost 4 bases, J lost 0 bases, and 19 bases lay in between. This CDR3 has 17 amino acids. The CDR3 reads CASSRLGGGMSSYEQYF. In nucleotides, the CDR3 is TGTGCCAGCAGCCGTCTCGGGGGTGGGATGAGCTCCTACGAGCAGTACTTC.

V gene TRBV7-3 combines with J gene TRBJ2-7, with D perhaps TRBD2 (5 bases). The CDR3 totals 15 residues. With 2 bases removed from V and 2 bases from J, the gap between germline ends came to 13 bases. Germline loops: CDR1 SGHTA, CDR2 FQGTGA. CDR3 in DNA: TGTGCCAGCAGCTTACGAGCGGAGAAGGCCTACGAGCAGTACTTC. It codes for CASSLRAEKAYEQYF.

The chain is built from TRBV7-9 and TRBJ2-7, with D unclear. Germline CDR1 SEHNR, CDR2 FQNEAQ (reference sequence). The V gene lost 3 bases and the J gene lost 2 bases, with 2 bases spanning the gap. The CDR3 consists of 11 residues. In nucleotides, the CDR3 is TGTGCCAGCAGCTTCGCCTACGAGCAGTACTTC. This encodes CASSFAYEQYF.

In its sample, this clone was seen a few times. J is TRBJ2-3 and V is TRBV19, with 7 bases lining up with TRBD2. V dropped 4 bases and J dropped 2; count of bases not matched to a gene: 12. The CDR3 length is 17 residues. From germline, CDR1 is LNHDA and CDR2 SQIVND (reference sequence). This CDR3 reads CASSTAGRGIATDTQYF. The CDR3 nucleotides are TGTGCCAGTAGTACAGCCGGGCGGGGGATTGCCACAGATACGCAGTATTTT.

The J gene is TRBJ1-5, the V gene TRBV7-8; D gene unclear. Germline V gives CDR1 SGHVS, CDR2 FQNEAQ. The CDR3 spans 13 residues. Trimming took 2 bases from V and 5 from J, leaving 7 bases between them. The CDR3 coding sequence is TGTGCCAGCAGCTTATATAGGGATCAGCCCCAGCATTTT. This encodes CASSLYRDQPQHF. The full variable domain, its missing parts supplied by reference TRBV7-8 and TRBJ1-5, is GAGVSQSPRYKVAKRGQDVALRCDPISGHVSLFWYQQALGQGPEFLTYFQNEAQLDKSGLPSDRFFAERPEGSVSTLKIQRTQQEDSAVYLCASSLYRDQPQHFGDGTRLSIL.

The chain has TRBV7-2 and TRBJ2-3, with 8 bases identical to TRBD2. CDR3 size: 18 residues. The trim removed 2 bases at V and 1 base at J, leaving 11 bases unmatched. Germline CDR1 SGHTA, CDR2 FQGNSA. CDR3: CASSLNGGVLSGTDTQYF. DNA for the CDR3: TGTGCCAGCAGCTTAAACGGGGGGGTGTTATCCGGCACAGATACGCAGTATTTT.

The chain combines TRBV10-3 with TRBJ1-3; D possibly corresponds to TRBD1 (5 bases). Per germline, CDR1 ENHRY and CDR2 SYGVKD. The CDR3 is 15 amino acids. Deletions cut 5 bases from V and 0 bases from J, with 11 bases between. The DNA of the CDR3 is TGTGCCATCAGTAGGGACCGTGACTCTGGAAACACCATATATTTT. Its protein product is CAISRDRDSGNTIYF.

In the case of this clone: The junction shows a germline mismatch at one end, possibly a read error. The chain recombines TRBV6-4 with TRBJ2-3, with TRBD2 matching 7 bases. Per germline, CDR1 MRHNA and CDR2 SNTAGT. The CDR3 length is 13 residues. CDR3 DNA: TGTGCCAGCAGTGTGACTAGCAGAGATACGCAGTATTTT. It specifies CASSVTSRDTQYF.

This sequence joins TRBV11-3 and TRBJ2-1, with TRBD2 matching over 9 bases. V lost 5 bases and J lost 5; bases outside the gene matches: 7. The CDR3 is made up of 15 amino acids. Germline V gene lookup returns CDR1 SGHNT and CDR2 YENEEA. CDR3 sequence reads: CASSPRAGGNNEQFF. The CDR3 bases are TGTGCCAGCAGCCCGAGAGCGGGAGGAAACAATGAGCAGTTCTTC.